This TCR beta chain originates from a study of blood T cell repertoires in COVID-19. Unmatched junction bases numbered 6, after V lost 4 bases and J lost 1 base. The CDR3 covers 15 residues. The germline V gene has CDR1 MGHRA and CDR2 YSYEKL. Measured with immunoSEQ multiplex PCR; TCRdb has only the in-frame clones, and not every one. The table includes some 300,000 clones, 75% to 90% detected once. Recovered status in Cohort 3 required two negative PCRs, clearance, or symptom resolution. The clonotype originates from a woman aged 40 to 55 who had recovered from COVID-19. This sequence joins TRBV4-1 and TRBJ1-1, with TRBD1 matching over 7 bases. Sequenced: PBMCs or T cells enriched from blood (not recorded which). The CDR3 protein is CASSLLRTGNTEAFF. The CDR3 DNA reads as TGCGCCAGCAGCCTACTTCGGACAGGGAACACTGAAGCTTTCTTT.